This TCR beta chain emerged from a study of blood T cell repertoires in COVID-19. Study context: The origin of the acute and convalescent COVID-19 samples was the United States, Italy and Spain.

Original analysis: How many nucleated cells were present was estimated from reference gene primer amplification. Sequencing was performed with immunoSEQ multiplex PCR; in TCRdb, only in-frame clones are kept and a portion is missing. V, J and clone size reflect that table, while D and trimming were determined from the DNA. The data contain some 220,000 clones, 60% to 85% of them seen just once; the ten biggest clones take up approximately 6.6%. This clone was picked up a small number of times. In germline, CDR1 is MNHEY, CDR2 SVGEGT. The V gene end was trimmed by 4 bases and the J gene end by 4 bases; junction bases not matched to a gene: 7. The CDR3 sequence is 15 residues long.

V usage is TRBV6-2 or TRBV6-3 and J usage is TRBJ2-3, with 8 bases lining up with TRBD1. The sequence came from a woman between 65 and 79 years old with acute or convalescent COVID-19. The sample taken for sequencing was peripheral blood. The CDR3 nucleotides are TGTGCCAGCAGTTCCCGGGACAGGTCTCCAGATACGCAGTATTTT. Translation gives CASSSRDRSPDTQYF.